This T cell receptor beta chain emerged from a study of T-cell memory formation after mild COVID-19. The CDR3 sequence is 15 residues long. In germline, CDR1 is SGHDT, CDR2 YYEEEE. V was clipped by 4 bases and J by 8 bases; unmatched bases: 8. TCRdb ran MiXCR on the 5' RACE reads and lists one entry per CDR3 protein. Of about 390,000 distinct CDR3 sequences listed, 15% to 20% were seen once; the top ten hold around a fifth. The study's findings and limits: Several responding clones turned up in pre-infection memory, indicating that cross-reactive memory may have taken part.

The sample holds a few counts of this clonotype. Its antigen is not identified. The source material was PBMCs or a T cell subset sorted from them (not recorded which). The sequence derives from a man between 18 and 29 years old who had mild COVID-19 (a few samples of this study predate the infection). Cell type and time point are not known. The chain uses TRBV5-6 and TRBJ1-6, with 8 nucleotides matching TRBD1. The CDR3, as DNA: TGTGCCAGCAGCACGGACAGGGCCTGGGATTCACCCCTCCACTTT. It translates to CASSTDRAWDSPLHF.